Detailed here is one T cell receptor (beta chain). The specificity of this receptor is unknown. Base qualities were left out, and no much larger clone turns up one base away. The CDR3 covers 14 residues, taking in both the cysteine and the phenylalanine. Solely the CDR3 DNA is kept, with 42 bases framed from the first base. The germline V gene (reference sequence) yields MNHEY for CDR1 and SMNVEV for CDR2. A distance of 10 bases separates the germline ends of V and J, which lose 0 bases and 4 bases respectively. TCR beta CDR3 regions were amplified from RNA transcripts for repertoire sequencing. The first round of RT-PCR was done with HTBI primers and the Qiagen OneStep RT-PCR kit, and was followed by a second round of multiplex PCR, then size selection and purification. The libraries underwent paired-end sequencing with 100 bp reads on an Illumina HiSeq2000. From the authors' description of their analysis: Reads were processed with SOAPnuke, discarding reads with adapters, uncalled bases, mean Phred below 15, or no exact constant-primer or identifier match. COPE v1.2.5 was used to merge the high-quality paired reads. Each unique nucleotide sequence was defined as a clonotype, and clonotypes were aligned to IMGT TRB V, D and J references with MiTCR v1.1. The analysis was limited to V-J combinations with a frequency above 0.0001, which together covered approximately 99% of repertoires. For each V-J combination, a TCR clonal expansion and chaos score was defined as the ratio of F50 clonal expansion to chaos observed in the TCRdist matrix. Welch's t-statistics and random forest were used to narrow the features down to more than 10 V-J combinations, which were then fed into a naive Bayes classifier. The Morisita-Horn index was used to measure how similar the thyroid and blood repertoires were. TCRdb's own reprocessing of the public reads used fastp at Q25 and MiXCR and kept productive beta chains. Identical CDR3 protein sequences are pooled into one entry, listed with their most common genes and DNA. The V and J calls reflect TCRdb's pipeline rather than the authors' work. This sample gives about 480,000 distinct CDR3 sequences in total; approximately 15% of them show up just once. The top ten clonotypes cover approximately 9.8% of the sample.

Ophthalmopathy patients were characterized by moderately to severely active disease, a Clinical Activity Score of at least 3, a NOSPECS grade of at least 4, and a disease duration under 3 months. Patients were excluded if they had other autoimmune diseases, uncontrolled infections, pregnancy or lactation. Diagnosis relied on clinical symptoms, serum thyroxine, TRAb, thyroid ultrasound and orbital computed tomography. Ficoll-Paque density gradient centrifugation was used to isolate PBMCs from approximately 11 ml of fresh peripheral blood. Total RNA was extracted with Trizol reagent and quality-checked on an Agilent 2100 Bioanalyzer. This sample is part of a study of Graves' ophthalmopathy and Graves' hyperthyroidism (dated by TCRdb to 2016 to 2018). With regard to the full study: Peripheral blood was collected at initial diagnosis, prior to any treatment. To tell Graves' ophthalmopathy apart from Graves' hyperthyroidism, and to predict which patients would progress to ophthalmopathy, the study relied on TCR beta repertoire signatures. In total, 135 blood samples were TCR-sequenced: 40 to 45 ophthalmopathy, some 80 hyperthyroidism and about 17 hyperthyroidism-to-ophthalmopathy patients. To explore V-J signatures distinguishing ophthalmopathy from hyperthyroidism, a discovery set of roughly 100 patients (fewer than 45 ophthalmopathy, roughly 56 stable hyperthyroidism) was enrolled. For independent validation, a separate cohort was made up of 18 hyperthyroidism patients plus 17 patients who later progressed from hyperthyroidism to ophthalmopathy. In more than five hyperthyroidism patients, T-cell repertoires of thyroid tissue and blood were compared. Following sample collection, hyperthyroidism patients were given methimazole at a starting dose of 30 mg daily, and ophthalmopathy patients were given high-dose intravenous methylprednisolone. The 95 to 100 discovery patients were divided at random into training and test sets in a 7:3 ratio. Paper-wide results and their limitations: In validation, the model predicted ophthalmopathy progression with over 60% sensitivity and 72.22% specificity; more than ten predicted patients were CT-confirmed with GO in a median of approximately 6.5 months. Most expanded thyroid clonotypes with frequency above 0.001 were also detected in blood, suggesting blood repertoires may reflect the thyroid immune response. In cross-validation, the 13-signature model distinguished ophthalmopathy from stable hyperthyroidism with approximately 90% sensitivity and 81.08% specificity, while in the test set the corresponding values were about 80% and 75%. No statistical method was used to set the sample size in advance, and the investigators knew which group each participant was assigned to.

The sample consisted of blood. This chain is built from TRBV27 and TRBJ2-7; a tentative D match to TRBD1 spans 5 bases. This clonotype originated in a woman aged 25 to 39 with Graves' ophthalmopathy. Donor details come from another sample of the same person, matched by shared clones. The CDR3 reads CASSLSVDTYEQYF. The DNA reads TGTGCCAGCAGTTTATCGGTGGACACTTACGAGCAGTACTTC.